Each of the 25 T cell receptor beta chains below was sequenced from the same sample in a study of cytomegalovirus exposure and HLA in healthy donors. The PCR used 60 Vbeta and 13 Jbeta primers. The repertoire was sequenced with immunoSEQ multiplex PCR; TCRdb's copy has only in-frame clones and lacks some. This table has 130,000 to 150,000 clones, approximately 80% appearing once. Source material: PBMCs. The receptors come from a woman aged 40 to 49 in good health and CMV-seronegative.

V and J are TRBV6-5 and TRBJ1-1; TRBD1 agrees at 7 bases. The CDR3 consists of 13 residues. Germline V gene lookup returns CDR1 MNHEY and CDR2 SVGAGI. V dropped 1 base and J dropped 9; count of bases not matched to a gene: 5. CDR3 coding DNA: TGTGCCAGCAGTTACTTAGCCAGGGGGAAAGCTTTCTTT. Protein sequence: CASSYLARGKAFF.

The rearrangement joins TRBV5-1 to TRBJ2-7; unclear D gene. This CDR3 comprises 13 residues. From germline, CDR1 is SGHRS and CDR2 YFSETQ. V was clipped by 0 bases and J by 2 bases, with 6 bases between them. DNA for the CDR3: TGCGCCAGCAGCTTGGCATTTCCCTACGAGCAGTACTTC. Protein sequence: CASSLAFPYEQYF.

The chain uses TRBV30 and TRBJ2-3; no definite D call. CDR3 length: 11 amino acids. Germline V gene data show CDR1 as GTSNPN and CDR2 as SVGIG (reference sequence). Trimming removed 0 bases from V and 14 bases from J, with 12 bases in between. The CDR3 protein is CAWSVEFARYF. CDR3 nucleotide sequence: TGTGCCTGGAGTGTGGAGTTTGCCCGGTATTTT.

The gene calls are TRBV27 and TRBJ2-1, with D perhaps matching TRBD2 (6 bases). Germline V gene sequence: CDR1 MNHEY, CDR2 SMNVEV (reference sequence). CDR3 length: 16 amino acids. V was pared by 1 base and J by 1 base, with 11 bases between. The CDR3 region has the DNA TGTGCCAGCAGTTTATATGGCGGGACTTCCTACAATGAGCAGTTCTTC. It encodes CASSLYGGTSYNEQFF.

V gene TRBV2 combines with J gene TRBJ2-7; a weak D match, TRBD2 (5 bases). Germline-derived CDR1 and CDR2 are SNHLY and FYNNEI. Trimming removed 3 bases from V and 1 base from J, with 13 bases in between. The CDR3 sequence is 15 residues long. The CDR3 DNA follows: TGTGCCAGCAGTGAGACGCGGGCCGATTCCTACGAGCAGTACTTC. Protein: CASSETRADSYEQYF.

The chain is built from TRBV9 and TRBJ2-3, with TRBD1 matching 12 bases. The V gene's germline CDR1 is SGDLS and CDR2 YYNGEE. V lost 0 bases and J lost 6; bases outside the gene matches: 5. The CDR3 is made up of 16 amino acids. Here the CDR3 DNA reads TGTGCCAGCAGCGTAGGGGGACAGGGGGCGTGGGATACGCAGTATTTT. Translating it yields CASSVGGQGAWDTQYF.

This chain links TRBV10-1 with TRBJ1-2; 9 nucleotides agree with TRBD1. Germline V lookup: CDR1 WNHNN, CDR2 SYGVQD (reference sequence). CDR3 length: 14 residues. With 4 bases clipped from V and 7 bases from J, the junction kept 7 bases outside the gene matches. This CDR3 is CASSGNGQGFGYTF. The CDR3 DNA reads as TGCGCCAGCAGTGGAAACGGACAGGGGTTTGGCTACACCTTC.

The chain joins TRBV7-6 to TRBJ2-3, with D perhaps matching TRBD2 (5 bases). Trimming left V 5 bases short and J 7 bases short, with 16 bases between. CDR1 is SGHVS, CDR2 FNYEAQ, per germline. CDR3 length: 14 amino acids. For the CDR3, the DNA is TGTGCCAGCAGCCCCCTCTTGGGAGTAAATACGCAGTATTTT. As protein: CASSPLLGVNTQYF.

CDR3 coding DNA: TGTGCCACCCCTCGGCAGGGGAGCTCTGGAAACACCATATATTTT. The encoded protein is CATPRQGSSGNTIYF. The chain is built from TRBV7-9 and TRBJ1-3; a possible D gene is TRBD1 (6 bases). The V gene's germline CDR1 is SEHNR and CDR2 FQNEAQ (reference sequence). Trimming stripped 10 bases from V and 0 bases from J, with 16 bases between. The CDR3 contains 15 residues.

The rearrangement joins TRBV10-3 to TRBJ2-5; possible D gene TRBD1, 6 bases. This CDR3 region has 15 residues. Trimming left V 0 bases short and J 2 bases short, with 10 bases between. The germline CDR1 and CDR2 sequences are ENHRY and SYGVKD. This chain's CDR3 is CAISESRGQQETQYF. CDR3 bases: TGTGCCATCAGTGAGTCGAGAGGACAGCAAGAGACCCAGTACTTC.

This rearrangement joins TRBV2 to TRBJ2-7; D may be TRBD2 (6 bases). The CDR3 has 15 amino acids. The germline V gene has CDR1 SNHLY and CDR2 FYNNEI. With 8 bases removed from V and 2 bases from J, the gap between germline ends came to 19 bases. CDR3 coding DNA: TGTGCCAGCTACATTATGGGGGGAGGAGCCTACGAGCAGTACTTC. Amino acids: CASYIMGGGAYEQYF. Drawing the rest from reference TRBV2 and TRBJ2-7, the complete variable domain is EPEVTQTPSHQVTQMGQEVILRCVPISNHLYFYWYRQILGQKVEFLVSFYNNEISEKSEIFDDQFSVERPDGSNFTLKIRSTKLEDSAMYFCASYIMGGGAYEQYFGPGTRLTVT.

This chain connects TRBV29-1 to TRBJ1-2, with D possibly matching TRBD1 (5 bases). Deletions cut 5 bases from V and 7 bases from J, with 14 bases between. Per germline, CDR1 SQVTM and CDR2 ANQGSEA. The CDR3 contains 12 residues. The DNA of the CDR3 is TGCAGCGTTATTGGGGGGAGTAGTGGCTACACCTTC. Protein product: CSVIGGSSGYTF.

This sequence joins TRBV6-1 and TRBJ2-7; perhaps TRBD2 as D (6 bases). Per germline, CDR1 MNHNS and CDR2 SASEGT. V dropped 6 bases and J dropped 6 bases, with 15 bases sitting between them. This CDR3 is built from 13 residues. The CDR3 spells CASRELAGSEQYF. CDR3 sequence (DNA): TGTGCCAGCAGGGAACTCGCGGGAAGCGAGCAGTACTTC.

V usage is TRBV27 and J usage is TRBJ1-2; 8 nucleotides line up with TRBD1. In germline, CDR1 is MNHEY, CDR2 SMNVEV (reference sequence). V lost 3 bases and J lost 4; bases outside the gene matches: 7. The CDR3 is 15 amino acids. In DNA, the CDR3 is TGTGCCAGCAGTTTCTCCGGGACAGGTCTCTATGGCTACACCTTC. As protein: CASSFSGTGLYGYTF.

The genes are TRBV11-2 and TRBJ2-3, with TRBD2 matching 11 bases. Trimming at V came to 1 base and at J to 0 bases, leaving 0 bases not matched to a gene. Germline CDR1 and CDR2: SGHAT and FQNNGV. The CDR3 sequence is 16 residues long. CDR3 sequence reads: CASSLGTSGSTDTQYF. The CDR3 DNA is TGTGCCAGCAGCTTAGGGACTAGCGGGAGCACAGATACGCAGTATTTT.

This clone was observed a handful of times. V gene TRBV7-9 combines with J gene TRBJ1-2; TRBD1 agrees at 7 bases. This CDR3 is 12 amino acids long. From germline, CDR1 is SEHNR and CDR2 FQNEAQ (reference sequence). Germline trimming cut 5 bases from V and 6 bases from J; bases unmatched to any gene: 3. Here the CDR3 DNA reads TGTGCCAGCAGCCGTGACAGGGATGGCTACACCTTC. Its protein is CASSRDRDGYTF.

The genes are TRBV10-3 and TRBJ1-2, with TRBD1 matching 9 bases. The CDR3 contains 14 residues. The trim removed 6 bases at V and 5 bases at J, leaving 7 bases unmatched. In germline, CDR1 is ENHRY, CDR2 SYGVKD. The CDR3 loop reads CAISGGQGRYGYTF. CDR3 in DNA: TGTGCCATCAGCGGCGGACAGGGGCGGTATGGCTACACCTTC.

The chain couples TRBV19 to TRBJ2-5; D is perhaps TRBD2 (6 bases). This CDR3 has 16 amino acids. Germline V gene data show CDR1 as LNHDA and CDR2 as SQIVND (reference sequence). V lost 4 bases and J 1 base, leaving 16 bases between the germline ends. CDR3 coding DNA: TGTGCCAGTAGTAGCCTCGGGAGAAGCGGCCAAGAGACCCAGTACTTC. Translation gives CASSSLGRSGQETQYF. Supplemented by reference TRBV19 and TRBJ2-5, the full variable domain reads DGGITQSPKYLFRKEGQNVTLSCEQNLNHDAMYWYRQDPGQGLRLIYYSQIVNDFQKGDIAEGYSVSREKKESFPLTVTSAQKNPTAFYLCASSSLGRSGQETQYFGPGTRLLVL.

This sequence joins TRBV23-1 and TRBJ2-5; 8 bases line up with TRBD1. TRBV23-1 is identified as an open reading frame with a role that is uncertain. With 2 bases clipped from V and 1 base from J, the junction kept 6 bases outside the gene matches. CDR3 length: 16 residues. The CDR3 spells CASSQVLDRVQETQYF. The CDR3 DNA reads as TGCGCCAGCAGTCAAGTGCTGGACAGGGTCCAAGAGACCCAGTACTTC.

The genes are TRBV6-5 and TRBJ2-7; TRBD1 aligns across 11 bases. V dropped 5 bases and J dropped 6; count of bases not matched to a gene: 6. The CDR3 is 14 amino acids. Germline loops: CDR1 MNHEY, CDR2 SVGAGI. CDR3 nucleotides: TGTGCCAGCAGTAGGGGGACAGGGGGTGGCGAGCAGTACTTC. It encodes CASSRGTGGGEQYF.

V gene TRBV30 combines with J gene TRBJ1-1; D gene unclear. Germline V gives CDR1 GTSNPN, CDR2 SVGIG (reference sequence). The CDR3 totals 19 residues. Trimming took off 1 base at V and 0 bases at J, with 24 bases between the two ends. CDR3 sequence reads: CAWSGRGSPFRRLNTEAFF. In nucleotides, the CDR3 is TGTGCCTGGAGTGGTCGAGGGAGCCCCTTTCGCCGCTTGAACACTGAAGCTTTCTTT. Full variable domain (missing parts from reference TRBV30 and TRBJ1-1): SQTIHQWPATLVQPVGSPLSLECTVEGTSNPNLYWYRQAAGRGLQLLFYSVGIGQISSEVPQNLSASRPQDRQFILSSKKLLLSDSGFYLCAWSGRGSPFRRLNTEAFFGQGTRLTVV.

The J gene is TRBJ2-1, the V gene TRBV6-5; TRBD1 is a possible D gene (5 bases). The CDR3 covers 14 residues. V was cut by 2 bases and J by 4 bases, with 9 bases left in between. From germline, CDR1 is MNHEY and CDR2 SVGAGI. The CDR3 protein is CASSYDRVYNEQFF. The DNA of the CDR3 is TGTGCCAGCAGTTACGACAGAGTTTACAATGAGCAGTTCTTC.

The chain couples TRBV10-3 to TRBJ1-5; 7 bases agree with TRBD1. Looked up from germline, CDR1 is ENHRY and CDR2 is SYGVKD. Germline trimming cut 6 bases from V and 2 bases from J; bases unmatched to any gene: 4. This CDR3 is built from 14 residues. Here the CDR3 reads CAIRQGMGNQPQHF. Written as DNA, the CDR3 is TGTGCCATCAGACAGGGGATGGGCAATCAGCCCCAGCATTTT.

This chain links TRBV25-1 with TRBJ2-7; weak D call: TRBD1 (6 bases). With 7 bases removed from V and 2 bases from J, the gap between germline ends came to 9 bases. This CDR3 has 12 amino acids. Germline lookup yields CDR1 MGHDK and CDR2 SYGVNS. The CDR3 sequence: CASNEGAYEQYF. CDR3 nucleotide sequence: TGTGCCAGCAACGAGGGGGCCTACGAGCAGTACTTC.

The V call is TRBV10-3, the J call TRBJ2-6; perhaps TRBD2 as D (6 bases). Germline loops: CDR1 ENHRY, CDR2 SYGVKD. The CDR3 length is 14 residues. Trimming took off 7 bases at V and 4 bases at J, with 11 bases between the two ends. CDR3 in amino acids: CAITEEGGANVLTF. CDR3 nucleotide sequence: TGTGCCATCACCGAGGAGGGAGGGGCCAACGTCCTGACTTTC.